Listed below are T cell receptor beta chains from one sample, sequenced in a study of T cells in Graves' hyperthyroidism and ophthalmopathy. Using its own MiXCR run on the multiplex PCR reads, TCRdb lists one record per CDR3 protein. The sample has about 600,000 distinct CDR3 sequences; about 14% are singletons. The sequencing sample was made of blood. Receptors were obtained from a woman aged 18-30 years with Graves' ophthalmopathy. The CDR3 runs from the conserved cysteine through the conserved F or W. D genes are given only for firm matches. The listing skips clone size in some rows; elsewhere it reads once, few, many or a size class.

V: TRBV4-1
size: -
J: TRBJ1-3
D: TRBD1
CDR3: CASSTGTGGNTIYF
DNA: TGCGCCAGCAGCACCGGGACAGGGGGAAACACCATATATTTT

V: TRBV5-4
size: -
J: TRBJ2-2
D: -
CDR3: CASSPPRQPNTGELFF
DNA: TGTGCCAGCAGTCCCCCGAGACAGCCAAACACCGGGGAGCTGTTTTTT

V: TRBV2
size: many
J: TRBJ1-2
D: -
CDR3: CASSEAVWGYTF
DNA: TGTGCCAGCAGTGAAGCTGTATGGGGCTACACCTTC

V: TRBV4-3
size: -
J: TRBJ1-6
D: -
CDR3: CASSQELTSYNSPLHF
DNA: TGCGCCAGCAGCCAAGAATTGACCTCCTATAATTCACCCCTCCACTTT

V: TRBV28
size: many
J: TRBJ1-1
D: -
CDR3: CASSLVRGKGAFF
DNA: TGTGCCAGCAGTTTAGTCCGGGGGAAGGGAGCTTTCTTT

V: TRBV4-1
size: many
J: TRBJ2-5
D: TRBD2
CDR3: CASSQDRVRLAGMETQYF
DNA: TGCGCCAGCAGCCAAGATCGGGTACGACTAGCGGGAATGGAGACCCAGTACTTC

V: TRBV7-2
size: many
J: TRBJ2-2
D: TRBD2
CDR3: CASSLAEGLAGGNTGELFF
DNA: TGTGCCAGCAGCTTAGCCGAGGGTTTAGCGGGAGGGAACACCGGGGAGCTGTTTTTT

V: TRBV6-6
size: many
J: TRBJ2-5
D: -
CDR3: CASSYWVSGYQETQYF
DNA: TGTGCCAGCAGTTACTGGGTCTCAGGGTACCAAGAGACCCAGTACTTC

V: TRBV6-5
size: many
J: TRBJ1-6
D: TRBD1
CDR3: CASSYSSTGVSPLHF
DNA: TGTGCCAGCAGTTACTCGTCGACAGGGGTTTCACCCCTCCACTTT

V: TRBV7-7
size: -
J: TRBJ2-1
D: -
CDR3: CASSLGGGMNNEQFF
DNA: TGTGCTAGCAGCTTAGGAGGGGGGATGAACAATGAGCAGTTCTTC

V: TRBV9
size: -
J: TRBJ1-4
D: -
CDR3: CASSVGLLSEKLFF
DNA: TGTGCCAGCAGCGTAGGCCTCCTGAGTGAAAAACTGTTTTTT

V: TRBV28
size: many
J: TRBJ1-5
D: TRBD1
CDR3: CASSLGGTGKLYSNQPQHF
DNA: TGTGCCAGCAGTTTAGGGGGGACAGGGAAACTATATAGCAATCAGCCCCAGCATTTT

V: TRBV6-2/TRBV6-3
size: many
J: TRBJ2-5
D: -
CDR3: CASSYQRDTRTREREETQYF
DNA: TGTGCCAGCAGTTACCAGCGGGACACCCGAACGCGGGAGAGGGAGGAGACCCAGTACTTC

V: TRBV7-8
size: many
J: TRBJ2-5
D: TRBD2
CDR3: CASRRSGAQETQYF
DNA: TGTGCCAGCAGACGTAGCGGGGCCCAAGAGACCCAGTACTTC

V: TRBV7-9
size: many
J: TRBJ1-1
D: -
CDR3: CASSLTVGAIRTEAFF
DNA: TGTGCCAGCAGCTTAACCGTCGGGGCCATTAGGACTGAAGCTTTCTTT

V: TRBV19
size: few
J: TRBJ1-2
D: TRBD1
CDR3: CASTIAPSYLSTGGYGYTF
DNA: TGTGCCAGTACCATCGCCCCCTCGTATCTATCGACAGGGGGCTATGGCTACACCTTC

V: TRBV19
size: many
J: TRBJ1-2
D: -
CDR3: CASSRYQAASDGYTF
DNA: TGTGCCAGTAGTAGGTACCAGGCCGCTTCGGATGGCTACACCTTC

V: TRBV7-9
size: many
J: TRBJ2-1
D: -
CDR3: CASSGAFNEQFF
DNA: TGTGCCAGCAGCGGGGCCTTCAATGAGCAGTTCTTC

V: TRBV30
size: many
J: TRBJ1-2
D: TRBD1
CDR3: CAWSLTGGNYGYTF
DNA: TGTGCCTGGAGTCTGACAGGGGGGAACTATGGCTACACCTTC

V: TRBV7-6
size: many
J: TRBJ2-1
D: TRBD2
CDR3: CASSLEAGANYNEQFF
DNA: TGTGCCAGCAGCTTAGAAGCGGGAGCCAATTACAATGAGCAGTTCTTC

V: TRBV28
size: many
J: TRBJ2-3
D: -
CDR3: CASSSPSGGFMTDTQYF
DNA: TGTGCCAGCAGTTCCCCTTCGGGCGGTTTCATGACTGATACGCAGTATTTT

V: TRBV12-3/TRBV12-4
size: many
J: TRBJ1-4
D: -
CDR3: CASSLGQSFNEKLFF
DNA: TGTGCCAGCAGTTTAGGGCAGAGCTTTAATGAAAAACTGTTTTTT